This TCR beta chain was captured in a study of blood T cell dynamics during melanoma immunotherapy. The time point: week 3, after first cycle of checkpoint inhibitor. Repertoires were generated with immunoSEQ multiplex PCR, while TCRdb's copy carries only in-frame clones and drops some. Here the sample spans 8,500 to 11,000 clones, more than 85% being singletons. The CDR3 is 14 amino acids. Germline-derived CDR1 and CDR2 are MNHEY and SVGAGI. The ends were cut back, 0 bases at V and 8 bases at J, with 13 bases in the middle. The TCR comes from a human donor with melanoma. The V and J genes are TRBV6-5 and TRBJ1-2; tentatively, D is TRBD1 (6 bases). Sequences were derived from blood, sampled from a patient treated with checkpoint blockade. The CDR3 nucleotides read TGTGCCAGCAGTTACTCGCCGGGGGCGCCCGGCTACACCTTC. Protein: CASSYSPGAPGYTF.